This T cell receptor beta chain was captured in a study of beta chain features in type 1 diabetes. As every portion of the isolated RNA was reverse transcribed, the sequencing read expressed TCRB transcripts. Repertoires were generated with immunoSEQ multiplex PCR, while TCRdb's copy carries only in-frame clones and drops some. Among about 150,000 clones, approximately 8.4% were seen once, and the ten largest hold 2% to 3%. This clone was counted between two and nine times. Isolation of CD4+ naive, central memory, regulatory and stem cell-like memory cells was achieved by sorting via CD45RO/CCR7/CD25/CD127/CD95/CD27. Sorted populations all had greater than 98% purity. Sequencing was done on a sample of central memory CD4+ T cells from blood. This TCR came from a woman aged 18-30 years in good health.

DNA of the CDR3: TGTGCCCGACAGGGGGACAATGAAAAACTGTTTTTT. As protein: CARQGDNEKLFF. The chain links TRBV30 to TRBJ1-4, with 9 bases aligning to TRBD1. Per germline, CDR1 GTSNPN and CDR2 SVGIG (reference sequence). CDR3 length equals 12 residues. V was pared by 8 bases and J by 5 bases, with 3 bases of the junction left unmatched.